What follows are 16 T cell receptor beta chains derived from one specimen sequenced in a study of cytomegalovirus exposure and HLA in healthy donors. The study ran its PCR with 60 Vbeta and 13 Jbeta primers. The assay was immunoSEQ multiplex PCR, and TCRdb's table has in-frame clones only and misses some. This sample has 150,000 to 200,000 clones, with more than 75% found just once. Sequencing input: PBMCs. These receptors originate from a woman aged 25 to 45 in good health and CMV-seropositive.

This sequence joins TRBV4-2 and TRBJ2-5, with D hard to call. Germline CDR1 LGHNA, CDR2 YNFKEQ. V lost 1 base and J 3 bases, leaving 9 bases between the germline ends. CDR3 length equals 14 residues. CDR3 residues: CASSQVREKETQYF. The CDR3 nucleotides are TGTGCCAGCAGCCAAGTTCGAGAGAAAGAGACCCAGTACTTC.

The chain couples TRBV5-4 to TRBJ1-3; D remains unclear. The CDR3 is 13 residues long. The V and J ends lost 6 bases and 0 bases respectively, with 7 bases between them. Germline V lookup: CDR1 SGHNT, CDR2 YYREEE (reference sequence). The chain's CDR3 is CASNHYSGNTIYF. The CDR3 DNA reads TGTGCCAGCAACCACTACTCTGGAAACACCATATATTTT.

The chain carries TRBV20-1 and TRBJ2-5; D is perhaps TRBD1 (5 bases). CDR1 is DFQATT, CDR2 SNEGSKA, per germline (reference sequence). This CDR3 is built from 11 residues. The CDR3 region has the DNA TGCACCGCGGACATTCAAGAGACCCAGTACTTC. Translating gives CTADIQETQYF.

The chain recombines TRBV12-2 with TRBJ2-1; TRBD2 reflects the table's D call only, with no check against the DNA. TRBV12-2 is classified as a pseudogene. The CDR3 extends over 15 amino acids. This CDR3 reads CASRFPPSGVGEQFF. The CDR3 nucleotides are TGTGCAAGTCGGTTCCCTCCTAGCGGGGTGGGCGAGCAGTTCTTC.

The J gene is TRBJ1-3, the V gene TRBV10-3; D gene uncertain. The germline V gene has CDR1 ENHRY and CDR2 SYGVKD. The ends were cut back, 6 bases at V and 7 bases at J, with 22 bases in the middle. The CDR3 has 16 residues. CDR3 loop: CAIRAILGGHRNTIYF. The CDR3 DNA reads TGTGCCATCAGAGCAATACTAGGAGGTCATCGGAACACCATATATTTT.

The chain couples TRBV7-9 to TRBJ1-6, with D possibly being TRBD1 (6 bases). The CDR3 is made up of 15 amino acids. The V and J ends lost 4 bases and 6 bases respectively, with 13 bases between them. CDR1 is SEHNR and CDR2 is FQNEAQ in the germline V gene (reference sequence). The CDR3: CASSSSGGGNSPLHF. The CDR3 region has the DNA TGTGCCAGCAGCTCGAGTGGGGGCGGTAATTCACCCCTCCACTTT. The complete variable domain, with remaining parts taken from reference TRBV7-9 and TRBJ1-6, reads DTGVSQNPRHKITKRGQNVTFRCDPISEHNRLYWYRQTLGQGPEFLTYFQNEAQLEKSRLLSDRFSAERPKGSFSTLEIQRTEQGDSAMYLCASSSSGGGNSPLHFGNGTRLTVT.

V and J are TRBV6-5 and TRBJ2-5; 7 nucleotides agree with TRBD2. The end of the DNA fits TRBJ2-7 better, so the J call may be wrong. Germline assignment: CDR1 MNHEY and CDR2 SVGAGI. There are 16 residues in the CDR3. Written as DNA, the CDR3 is TGTGCCAGCAGTTACACCGGCGTGCTGTCGGGGGGCGAGCAGTACTTC. Its translation is CASSYTGVLSGGEQYF.

The V call is TRBV7-9, the J call TRBJ1-2; D not certain. Germline V gene sequence: CDR1 SEHNR, CDR2 FQNEAQ (reference sequence). Trimming removed 7 bases at V and 6 bases at J, with 15 bases between. This CDR3 has 13 residues. The chain's CDR3 is CASTPTEIHGYTF. In DNA form, the CDR3 reads TGTGCCAGCACCCCCACAGAAATCCATGGCTACACCTTC.

This chain uses TRBV29-1 with TRBJ2-3, with D unresolved. Germline V CDR1 and CDR2: SQVTM, ANQGSEA. Deletions cut 5 bases from V and 8 bases from J, with 11 bases between. CDR3 length: 11 residues. The CDR3 sequence is CSVFSGATQYF. DNA of the CDR3: TGCAGCGTTTTTTCTGGAGCTACGCAGTATTTT.

The chain links TRBV29-1 to TRBJ2-5; the D gene is possibly TRBD2 (6 bases). The CDR3 consists of 15 residues. The V gene's germline CDR1 is SQVTM and CDR2 ANQGSEA. V was trimmed by 2 bases and J by 5 bases, leaving 18 bases between them. In nucleotides, the CDR3 is TGCAGCGTTGAATCGGCGGGACCTACCCAGGAGACCCAGTACTTC. Encoded protein: CSVESAGPTQETQYF.

The gene calls are TRBV28 and TRBJ2-3, with D possibly TRBD2 on 6 matching bases. The CDR3 extends over 15 amino acids. CDR1 is MDHEN, CDR2 SYDVKM, per germline. The V gene lost 5 bases and the J gene lost 4 bases, with 16 bases spanning the gap. This chain's CDR3 is CASSPGDLKSDTQYF. The CDR3 DNA sequence: TGTGCCAGCAGTCCTGGGGACTTAAAGTCAGATACGCAGTATTTT.

The rearrangement links TRBV4-2 to TRBJ1-2, with 9 bases matching TRBD1. The CDR3 contains 15 residues. CDR1 and CDR2 from the germline V gene are LGHNA and YNFKEQ. With V trimmed by 1 base and J by 3 bases, 3 bases remained unmatched. CDR3 region: CASSQGDREDYGYTF. The DNA of the CDR3 is TGTGCCAGCAGCCAAGGGGACAGGGAAGACTATGGCTACACCTTC.

The V and J genes are TRBV14 and TRBJ2-5; tentative D call: TRBD2 (5 bases). V dropped 1 base and J dropped 4 bases, with 22 bases sitting between them. CDR1 and CDR2 from the germline V gene are SGHDN and FVKESK. The CDR3 runs to 18 residues. The CDR3 region has the DNA TGTGCCAGCAGCCAAGTGCTAGCTGGTGTCTTGGGCCCAGAGACCCAGTACTTC. Protein: CASSQVLAGVLGPETQYF.

The V and J genes are TRBV6-1 and TRBJ1-3; no clear D gene. Trimming pared 3 bases from V and 0 bases from J, leaving 12 bases between. Per the germline V gene, CDR1 is MNHNS and CDR2 is SASEGT. The CDR3 is 16 amino acids. The CDR3 sequence is CASSDWERSSGNTIYF. DNA of the CDR3: TGTGCCAGCAGTGACTGGGAGCGGTCCTCTGGAAACACCATATATTTT.

This chain uses TRBV11-2 with TRBJ1-1, with TRBD1 as a possible D gene (5 bases). CDR1 is SGHAT and CDR2 is FQNNGV in the germline V gene. This CDR3 contains 15 residues. V was clipped by 1 base and J by 1 base, with 10 bases between them. The CDR3 DNA follows: TGTGCCAGCAGCTTAGGCGGGGCGACGAACACTGAAGCTTTCTTT. Protein sequence: CASSLGGATNTEAFF.

The V call is TRBV2, the J call TRBJ1-2; perhaps TRBD1 as D (6 bases). Germline CDR1 is SNHLY and CDR2 is FYNNEI. V was trimmed by 1 base and J by 6 bases, leaving 12 bases between them. This CDR3 is 14 amino acids long. This chain's CDR3 is CASSEEGGRDGYTF. The DNA of the CDR3 is TGTGCCAGCAGTGAAGAGGGGGGGCGAGATGGCTACACCTTC.